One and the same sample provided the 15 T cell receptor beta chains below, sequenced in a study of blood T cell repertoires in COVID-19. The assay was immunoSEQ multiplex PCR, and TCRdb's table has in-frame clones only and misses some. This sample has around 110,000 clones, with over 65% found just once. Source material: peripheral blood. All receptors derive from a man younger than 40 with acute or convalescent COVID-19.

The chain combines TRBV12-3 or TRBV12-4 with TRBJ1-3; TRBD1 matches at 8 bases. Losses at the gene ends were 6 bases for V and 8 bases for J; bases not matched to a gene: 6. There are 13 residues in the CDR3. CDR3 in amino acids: CASSPGQAYTIYF. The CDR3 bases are TGTGCCAGCAGCCCGGGACAGGCTTACACCATATATTTT.

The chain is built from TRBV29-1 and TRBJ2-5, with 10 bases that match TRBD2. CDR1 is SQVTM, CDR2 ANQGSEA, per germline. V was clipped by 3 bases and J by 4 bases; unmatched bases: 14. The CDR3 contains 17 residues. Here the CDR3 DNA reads TGCAGCGTTGACGGAGGGTCAGCGGGGGGGCCGGGAGAGACCCAGTACTTC. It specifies CSVDGGSAGGPGETQYF.

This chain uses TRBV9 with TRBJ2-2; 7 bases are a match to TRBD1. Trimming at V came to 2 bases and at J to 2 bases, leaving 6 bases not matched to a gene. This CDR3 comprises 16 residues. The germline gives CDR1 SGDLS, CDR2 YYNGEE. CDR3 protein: CASSVSGTANTGELFF. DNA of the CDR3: TGTGCCAGCAGCGTCTCCGGGACAGCAAACACCGGGGAGCTGTTTTTT.

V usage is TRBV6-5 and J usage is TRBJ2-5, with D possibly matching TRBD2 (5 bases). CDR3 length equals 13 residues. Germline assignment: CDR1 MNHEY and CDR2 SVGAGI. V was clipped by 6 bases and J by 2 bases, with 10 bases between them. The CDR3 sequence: CASRWTGQETQYF. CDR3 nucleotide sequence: TGTGCCAGCAGGTGGACGGGACAAGAGACCCAGTACTTC.

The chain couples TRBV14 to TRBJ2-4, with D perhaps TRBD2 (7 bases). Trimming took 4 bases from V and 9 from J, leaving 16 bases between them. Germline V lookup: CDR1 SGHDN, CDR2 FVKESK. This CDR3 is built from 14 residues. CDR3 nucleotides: TGTGCCAGCAGCCCGATAGGGGGGGGAACCATTCAGTACTTC. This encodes CASSPIGGGTIQYF.

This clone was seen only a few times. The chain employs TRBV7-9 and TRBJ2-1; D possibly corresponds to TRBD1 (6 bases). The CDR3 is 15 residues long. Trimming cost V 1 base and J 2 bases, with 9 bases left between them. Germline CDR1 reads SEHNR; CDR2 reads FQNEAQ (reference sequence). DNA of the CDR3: TGTGCCAGCAGCTTAGATGGGGGCCCCTACAATGAGCAGTTCTTC. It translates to CASSLDGGPYNEQFF.

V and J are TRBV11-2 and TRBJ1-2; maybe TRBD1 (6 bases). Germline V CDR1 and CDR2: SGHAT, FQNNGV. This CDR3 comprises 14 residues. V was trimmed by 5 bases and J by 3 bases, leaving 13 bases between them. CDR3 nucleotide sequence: TGTGCCAGCAGCCCGCCGGGGGGCCACTATGGCTACACCTTC. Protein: CASSPPGGHYGYTF.

CDR3 nucleotides: TGTGCCAGCAGCCCCCCTCCGGGACTTGGGGTCGCTGAAGCTTTCTTT. Its protein product is CASSPPPGLGVAEAFF. The V call is TRBV13, the J call TRBJ1-1; D perhaps matches TRBD1 (5 bases). With 5 bases removed from V and 6 bases from J, the gap between germline ends came to 22 bases. The CDR3 extends over 16 amino acids. Per the germline V gene, CDR1 is PRHDT and CDR2 is FYEKMQ (reference sequence).

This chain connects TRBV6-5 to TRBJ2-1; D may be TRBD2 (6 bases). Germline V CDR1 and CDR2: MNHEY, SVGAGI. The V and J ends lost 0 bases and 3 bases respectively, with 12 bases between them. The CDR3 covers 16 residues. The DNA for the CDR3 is TGTGCCAGCAGTTACTCGATAGCGGAGATCTACAATGAGCAGTTCTTC. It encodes CASSYSIAEIYNEQFF.

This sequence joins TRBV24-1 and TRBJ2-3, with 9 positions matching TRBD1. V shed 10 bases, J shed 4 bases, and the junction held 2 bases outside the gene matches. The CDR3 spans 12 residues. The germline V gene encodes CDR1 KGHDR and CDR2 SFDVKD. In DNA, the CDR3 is TGTGCCACTGGGACAGGGTCAGATACGCAGTATTTT. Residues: CATGTGSDTQYF.

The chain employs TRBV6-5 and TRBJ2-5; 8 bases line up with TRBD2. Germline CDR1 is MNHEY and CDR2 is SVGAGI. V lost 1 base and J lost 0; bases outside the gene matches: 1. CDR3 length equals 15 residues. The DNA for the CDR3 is TGTGCCAGCAGTTACTTTAGCGGGGACCAAGAGACCCAGTACTTC. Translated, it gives CASSYFSGDQETQYF.

CDR3 loop: CASSQDSREAFF. The DNA for the CDR3 is TGTGCCAGCAGCCAAGACAGCCGTGAAGCTTTCTTT. The chain carries TRBV12-3 or TRBV12-4 and TRBJ1-1; D perhaps matches TRBD1 (5 bases). V shed 6 bases and J shed 7 bases, with 12 bases lying between them. The CDR3 contains 12 residues.

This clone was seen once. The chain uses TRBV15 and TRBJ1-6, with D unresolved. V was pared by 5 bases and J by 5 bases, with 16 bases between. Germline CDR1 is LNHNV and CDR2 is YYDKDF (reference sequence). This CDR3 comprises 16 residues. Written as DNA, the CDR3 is TGTGCCACCAGCCCCCGGAGGACGAGTAATAATTCACCCCTCCACTTT. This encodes CATSPRRTSNNSPLHF. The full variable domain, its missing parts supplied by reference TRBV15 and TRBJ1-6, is DAMVIQNPRYQVTQFGKPVTLSCSQTLNHNVMYWYQQKSSQAPKLLFHYYDKDFNNEADTPDNFQSRRPNTSFCFLDIRSPGLGDTAMYLCATSPRRTSNNSPLHFGNGTRLTVT.

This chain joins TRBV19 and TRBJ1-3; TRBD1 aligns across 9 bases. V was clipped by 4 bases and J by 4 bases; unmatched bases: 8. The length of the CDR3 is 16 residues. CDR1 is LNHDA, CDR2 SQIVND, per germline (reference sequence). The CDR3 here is CASSTSTGTGGNTIYF. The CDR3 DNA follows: TGTGCCAGTAGTACCTCTACCGGGACAGGGGGAAACACCATATATTTT.

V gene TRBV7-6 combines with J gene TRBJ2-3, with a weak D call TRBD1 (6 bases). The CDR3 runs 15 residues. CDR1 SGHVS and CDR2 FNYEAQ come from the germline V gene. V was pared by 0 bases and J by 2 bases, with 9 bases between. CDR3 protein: CASSLAGANTDTQYF. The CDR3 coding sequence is TGTGCCAGCAGCTTAGCGGGGGCCAACACAGATACGCAGTATTTT.